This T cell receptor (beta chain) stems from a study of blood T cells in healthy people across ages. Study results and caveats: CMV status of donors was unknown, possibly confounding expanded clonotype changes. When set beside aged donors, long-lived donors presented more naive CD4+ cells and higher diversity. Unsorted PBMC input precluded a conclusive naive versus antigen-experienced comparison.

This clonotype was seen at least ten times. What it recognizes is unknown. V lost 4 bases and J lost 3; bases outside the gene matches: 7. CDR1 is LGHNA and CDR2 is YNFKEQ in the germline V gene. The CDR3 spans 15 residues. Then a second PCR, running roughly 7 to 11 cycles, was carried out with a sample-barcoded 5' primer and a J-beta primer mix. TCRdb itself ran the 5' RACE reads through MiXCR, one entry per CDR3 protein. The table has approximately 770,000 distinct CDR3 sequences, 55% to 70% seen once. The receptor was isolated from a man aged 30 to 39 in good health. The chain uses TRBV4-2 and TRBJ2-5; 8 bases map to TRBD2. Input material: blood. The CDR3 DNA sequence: TGTGCCAGCAGCCGCGCTCGGGGGGGTGAAGAGACCCAGTACTTC. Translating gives CASSRARGGEETQYF.